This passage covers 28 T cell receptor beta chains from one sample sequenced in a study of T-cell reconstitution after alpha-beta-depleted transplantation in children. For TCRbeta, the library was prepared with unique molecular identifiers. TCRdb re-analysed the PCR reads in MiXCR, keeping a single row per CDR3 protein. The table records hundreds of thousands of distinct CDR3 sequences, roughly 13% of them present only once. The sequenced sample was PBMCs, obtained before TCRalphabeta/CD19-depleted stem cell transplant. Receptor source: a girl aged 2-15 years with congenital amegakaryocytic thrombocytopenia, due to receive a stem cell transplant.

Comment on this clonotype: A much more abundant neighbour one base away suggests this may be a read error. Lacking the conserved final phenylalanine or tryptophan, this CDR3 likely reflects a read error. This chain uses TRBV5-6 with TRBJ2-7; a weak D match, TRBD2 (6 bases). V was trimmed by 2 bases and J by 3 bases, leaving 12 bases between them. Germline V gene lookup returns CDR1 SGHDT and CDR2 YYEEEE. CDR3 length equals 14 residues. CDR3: CASSFGSGSYEQYY. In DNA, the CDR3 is TGTGCCAGCAGCTTCGGGAGTGGAAGCTACGAGCAGTACTAC.

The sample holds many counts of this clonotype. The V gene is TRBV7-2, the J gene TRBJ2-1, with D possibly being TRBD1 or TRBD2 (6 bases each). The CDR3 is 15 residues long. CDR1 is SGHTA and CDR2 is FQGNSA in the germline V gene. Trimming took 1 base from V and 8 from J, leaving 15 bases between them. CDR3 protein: CASSLGLTGAYEQFF. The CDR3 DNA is TGTGCCAGCAGCTTAGGGTTAACGGGGGCTTATGAGCAGTTCTTC.

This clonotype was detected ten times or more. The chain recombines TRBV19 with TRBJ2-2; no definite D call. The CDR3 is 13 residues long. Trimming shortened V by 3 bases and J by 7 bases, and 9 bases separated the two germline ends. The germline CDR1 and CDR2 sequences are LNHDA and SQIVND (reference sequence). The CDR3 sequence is CASSMSLGGELFF. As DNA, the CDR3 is TGTGCCAGTAGTATGAGCTTGGGCGGGGAGCTGTTTTTT.

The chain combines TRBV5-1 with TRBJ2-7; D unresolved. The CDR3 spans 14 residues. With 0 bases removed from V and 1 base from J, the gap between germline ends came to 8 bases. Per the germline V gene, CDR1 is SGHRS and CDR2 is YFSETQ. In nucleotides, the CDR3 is TGCGCCAGCAGCTTGGTTAGCCTTTCCTACGAGCAGTACTTC. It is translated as CASSLVSLSYEQYF.

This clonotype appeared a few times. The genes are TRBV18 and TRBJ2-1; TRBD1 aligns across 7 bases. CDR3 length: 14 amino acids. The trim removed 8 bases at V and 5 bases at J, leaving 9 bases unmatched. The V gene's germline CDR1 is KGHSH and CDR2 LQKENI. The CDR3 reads CASTTGTVNNEQFF. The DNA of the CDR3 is TGTGCCAGCACTACCGGGACAGTGAACAATGAGCAGTTCTTC.

CDR3 nucleotides: TGCGCCAGCAGCTTAACAGGGAGGCCCCTCAATGAGCAGTTCTTC. Its translation: CASSLTGRPLNEQFF. The V gene is TRBV5-1, the J gene TRBJ2-1, with D perhaps assigned TRBD1 or TRBD2 (6 bases each). This CDR3 is 15 amino acids long. Trimming pared 2 bases from V and 6 bases from J, leaving 15 bases between. Germline V gives CDR1 SGHRS, CDR2 YFSETQ. Together with reference TRBV5-1 and TRBJ2-1, the CDR3 gives the full variable domain: KAGVTQTPRYLIKTRGQQVTLSCSPISGHRSVSWYQQTPGQGLQFLFEYFSETQRNKGNFPGRFSGRQFSNSRSEMNVSTLELGDSALYLCASSLTGRPLNEQFFGPGTRLTVL.

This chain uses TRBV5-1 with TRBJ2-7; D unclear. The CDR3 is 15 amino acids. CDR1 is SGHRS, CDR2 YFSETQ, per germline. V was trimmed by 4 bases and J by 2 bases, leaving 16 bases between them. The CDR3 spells CASSLSPEAPYEQYF. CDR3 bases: TGCGCCAGCAGCCTGTCGCCCGAAGCCCCCTACGAGCAGTACTTC.

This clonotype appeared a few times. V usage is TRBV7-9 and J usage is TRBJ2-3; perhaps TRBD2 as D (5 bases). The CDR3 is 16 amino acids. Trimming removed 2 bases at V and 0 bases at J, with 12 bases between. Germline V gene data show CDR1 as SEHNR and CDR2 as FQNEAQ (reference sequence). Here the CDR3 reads CASSLRDTTSTDTQYF. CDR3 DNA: TGTGCCAGCAGCTTACGGGATACCACTAGCACAGATACGCAGTATTTT. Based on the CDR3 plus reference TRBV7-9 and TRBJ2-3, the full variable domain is DTGVSQNPRHKITKRGQNVTFRCDPISEHNRLYWYRQTLGQGPEFLTYFQNEAQLEKSRLLSDRFSAERPKGSFSTLEIQRTEQGDSAMYLCASSLRDTTSTDTQYFGPGTRLTVL.

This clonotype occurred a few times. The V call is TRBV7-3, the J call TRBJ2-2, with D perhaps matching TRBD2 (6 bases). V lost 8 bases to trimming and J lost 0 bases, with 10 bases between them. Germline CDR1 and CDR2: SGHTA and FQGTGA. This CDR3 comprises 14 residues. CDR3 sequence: CASAEGANTGELFF. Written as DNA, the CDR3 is TGTGCCAGCGCGGAGGGCGCGAACACCGGGGAGCTGTTTTTT.

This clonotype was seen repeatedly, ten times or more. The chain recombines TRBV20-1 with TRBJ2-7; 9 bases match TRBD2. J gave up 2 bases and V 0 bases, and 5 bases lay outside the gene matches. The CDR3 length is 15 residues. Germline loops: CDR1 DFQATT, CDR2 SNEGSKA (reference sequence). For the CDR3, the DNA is TGCAGTGCTAGAGATCAGACTAGCGGCGCCTACGAGCAGTACTTC. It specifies CSARDQTSGAYEQYF.

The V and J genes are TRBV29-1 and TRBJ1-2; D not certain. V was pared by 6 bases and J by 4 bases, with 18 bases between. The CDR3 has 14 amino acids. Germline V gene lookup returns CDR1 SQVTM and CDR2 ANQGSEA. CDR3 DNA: TGCAGCGTGAAGGAGCAGGAGGGATCCTATGGCTACACCTTC. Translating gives CSVKEQEGSYGYTF.

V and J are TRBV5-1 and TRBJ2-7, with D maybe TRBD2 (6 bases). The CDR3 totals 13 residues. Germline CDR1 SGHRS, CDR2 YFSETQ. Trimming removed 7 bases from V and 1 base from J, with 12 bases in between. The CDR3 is CASGGTDSYEQYF. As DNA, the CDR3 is TGCGCCAGCGGCGGGACCGATTCCTACGAGCAGTACTTC.

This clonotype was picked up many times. In DNA form, the CDR3 reads TGTGCCAGCAGCTCACCCAAGGGGACAAACGTTTTCGAGCAGTACTTC. It translates to CASSSPKGTNVFEQYF. The chain uses TRBV11-2 and TRBJ2-7; tentatively, D is TRBD1 (6 bases). The CDR3 length is 16 residues. Germline V gives CDR1 SGHAT, CDR2 FQNNGV. The V gene lost 4 bases and the J gene lost 6 bases, with 22 bases spanning the gap.

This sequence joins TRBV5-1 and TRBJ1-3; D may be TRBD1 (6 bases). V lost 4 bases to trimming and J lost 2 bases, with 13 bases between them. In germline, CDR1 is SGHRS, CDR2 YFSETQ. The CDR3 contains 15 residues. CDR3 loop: CASSARQGTGNTIYF. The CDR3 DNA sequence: TGCGCCAGCAGCGCACGTCAGGGGACTGGAAACACCATATATTTT.

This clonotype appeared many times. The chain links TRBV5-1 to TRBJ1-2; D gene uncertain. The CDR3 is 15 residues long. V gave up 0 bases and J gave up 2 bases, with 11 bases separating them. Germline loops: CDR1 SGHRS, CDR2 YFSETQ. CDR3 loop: CASSLAPERNYGYTF. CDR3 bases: TGCGCCAGCAGCTTGGCTCCGGAGAGGAACTATGGCTACACCTTC. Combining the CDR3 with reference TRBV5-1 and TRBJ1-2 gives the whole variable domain KAGVTQTPRYLIKTRGQQVTLSCSPISGHRSVSWYQQTPGQGLQFLFEYFSETQRNKGNFPGRFSGRQFSNSRSEMNVSTLELGDSALYLCASSLAPERNYGYTFGSGTRLTVV.

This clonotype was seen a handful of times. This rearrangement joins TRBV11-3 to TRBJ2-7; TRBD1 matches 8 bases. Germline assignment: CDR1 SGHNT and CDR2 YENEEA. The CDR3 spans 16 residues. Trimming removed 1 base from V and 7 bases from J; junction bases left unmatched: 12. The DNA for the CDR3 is TGTGCCAGCAGCTTAGGGCCCCCCGGGACAGGAAAAGAGCAGTACTTC. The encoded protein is CASSLGPPGTGKEQYF.

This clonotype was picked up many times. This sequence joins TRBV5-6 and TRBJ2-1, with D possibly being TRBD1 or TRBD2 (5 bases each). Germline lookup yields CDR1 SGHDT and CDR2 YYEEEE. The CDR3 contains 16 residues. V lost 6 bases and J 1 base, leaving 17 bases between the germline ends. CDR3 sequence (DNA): TGTGCCAGCACCGGGGACGGGGTTGGGTCCTACAATGAGCAGTTCTTC. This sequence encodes CASTGDGVGSYNEQFF.

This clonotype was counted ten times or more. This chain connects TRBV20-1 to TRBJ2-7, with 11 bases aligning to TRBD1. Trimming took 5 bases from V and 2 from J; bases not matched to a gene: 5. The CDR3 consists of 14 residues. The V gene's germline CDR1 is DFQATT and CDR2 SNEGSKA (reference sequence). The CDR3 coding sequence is TGCAGTGCTTCGCCGGGACAGGGGGCCTACGAGCAGTACTTC. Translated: CSASPGQGAYEQYF.

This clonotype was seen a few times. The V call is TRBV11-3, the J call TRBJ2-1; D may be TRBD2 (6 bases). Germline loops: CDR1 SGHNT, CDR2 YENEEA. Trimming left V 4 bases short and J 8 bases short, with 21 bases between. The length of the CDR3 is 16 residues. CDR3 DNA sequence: TGTGCCAGCAGCTCTTATAGAGCGGGCGATGACCATGAGCAGTTCTTC. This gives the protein CASSSYRAGDDHEQFF.

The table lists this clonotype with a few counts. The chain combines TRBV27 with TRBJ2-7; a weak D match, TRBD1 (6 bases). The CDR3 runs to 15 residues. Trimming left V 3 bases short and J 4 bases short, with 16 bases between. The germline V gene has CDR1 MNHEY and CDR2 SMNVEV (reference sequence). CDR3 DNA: TGTGCCAGCAGTTTTATGGGGGACACCGTGTACGAGCAGTACTTC. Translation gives CASSFMGDTVYEQYF.

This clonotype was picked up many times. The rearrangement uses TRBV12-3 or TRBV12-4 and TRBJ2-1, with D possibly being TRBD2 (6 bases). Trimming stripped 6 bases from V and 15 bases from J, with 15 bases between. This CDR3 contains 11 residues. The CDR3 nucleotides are TGTGCCAGCAGGCGCCGGGACTCCTTGTTCTTC. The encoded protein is CASRRRDSLFF.

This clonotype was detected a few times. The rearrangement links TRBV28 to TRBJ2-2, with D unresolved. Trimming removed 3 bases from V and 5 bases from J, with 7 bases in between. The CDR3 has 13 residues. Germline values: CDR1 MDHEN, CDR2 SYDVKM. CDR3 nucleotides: TGTGCCAGCAGTTTTATAAGTACCGGGGAGCTGTTTTTT. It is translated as CASSFISTGELFF.

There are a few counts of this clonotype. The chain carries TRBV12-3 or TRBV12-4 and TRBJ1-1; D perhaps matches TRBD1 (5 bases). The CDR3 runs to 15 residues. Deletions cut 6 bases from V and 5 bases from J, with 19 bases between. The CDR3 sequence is CASRTRGAGGTEAFF. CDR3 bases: TGTGCCAGCAGGACCCGTGGGGCCGGCGGAACTGAAGCTTTCTTT.

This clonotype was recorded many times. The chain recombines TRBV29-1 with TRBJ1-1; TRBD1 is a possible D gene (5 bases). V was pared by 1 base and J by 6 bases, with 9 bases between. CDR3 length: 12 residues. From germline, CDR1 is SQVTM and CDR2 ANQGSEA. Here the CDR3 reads CSVEGDGPEAFF. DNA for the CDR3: TGCAGCGTTGAAGGGGACGGACCTGAAGCTTTCTTT. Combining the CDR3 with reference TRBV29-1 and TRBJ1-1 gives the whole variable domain SAVISQKPSRDICQRGTSLTIQCQVDSQVTMMFWYRQQPGQSLTLIATANQGSEATYESGFVIDKFPISRPNLTFSTLTVSNMSPEDSSIYLCSVEGDGPEAFFGQGTRLTVV.

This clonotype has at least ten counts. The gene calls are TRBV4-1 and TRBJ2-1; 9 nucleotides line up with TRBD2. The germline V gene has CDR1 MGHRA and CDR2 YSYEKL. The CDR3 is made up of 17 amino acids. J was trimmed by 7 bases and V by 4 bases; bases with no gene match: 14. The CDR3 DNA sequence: TGCGCCAGCAGCCCACGTGGGGTAGCGGGAGTAGGAAATGAGCAGTTCTTC. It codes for CASSPRGVAGVGNEQFF.

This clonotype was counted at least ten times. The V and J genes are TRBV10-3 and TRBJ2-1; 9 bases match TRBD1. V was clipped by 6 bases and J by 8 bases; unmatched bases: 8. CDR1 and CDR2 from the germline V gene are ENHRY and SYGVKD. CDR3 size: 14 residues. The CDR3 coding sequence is TGTGCCATCAGGGAGACAGGGGGTGAGGATGAGCAGTTCTTC. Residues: CAIRETGGEDEQFF.

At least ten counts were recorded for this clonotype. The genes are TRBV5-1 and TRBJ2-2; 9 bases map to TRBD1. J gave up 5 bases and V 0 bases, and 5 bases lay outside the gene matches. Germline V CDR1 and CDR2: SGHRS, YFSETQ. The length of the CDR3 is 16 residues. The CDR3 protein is CASSLALGQGTGELFF. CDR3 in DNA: TGCGCCAGCAGCTTGGCCCTAGGACAGGGGACCGGGGAGCTGTTTTTT.

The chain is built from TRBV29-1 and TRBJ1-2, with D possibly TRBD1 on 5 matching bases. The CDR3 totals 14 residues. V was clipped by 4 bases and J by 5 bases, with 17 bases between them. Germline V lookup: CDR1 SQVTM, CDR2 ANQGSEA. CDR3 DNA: TGCAGCGTTGCAGGCAGGGCTGAATTGTATGGCTACACCTTC. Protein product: CSVAGRAELYGYTF.